These 19 T cell receptor beta chains were sequenced from one sample in a study of T-cell memory formation after mild COVID-19. TCRdb called the 5' RACE reads again in MiXCR, with one record for every CDR3 protein. The sample carries under 250,000 distinct CDR3 sequences, around 26% recorded once. The source material was PBMCs or a T cell subset sorted from them (not recorded which). These receptors were collected from an adult woman who had mild COVID-19 (a few samples of this study predate the infection). Cell type and time point are not known.

The chain couples TRBV29-1 to TRBJ1-2; D is ambiguous. Trimming shortened V by 3 bases and J by 1 base, and 6 bases separated the two germline ends. Germline CDR1 is SQVTM and CDR2 is ANQGSEA. This CDR3 spans 12 amino acids. In DNA, the CDR3 is TGCAGCGTTGAGGCCGGTAACTATGGCTACACCTTC. This gives the protein CSVEAGNYGYTF.

In its sample, this clonotype was seen a few times. The chain combines TRBV5-4 with TRBJ2-2, with D maybe TRBD1 (5 bases). The CDR3 contains 14 residues. V lost 5 bases to trimming and J lost 2 bases, with 10 bases between them. Germline assignment: CDR1 SGHNT and CDR2 YYREEE (reference sequence). Here the CDR3 reads CASRDKVNTGELFF. The CDR3 DNA reads TGTGCCAGCAGGGACAAAGTTAACACCGGGGAGCTGTTTTTT.

This sequence joins TRBV27 and TRBJ2-3, with 9 bases matching TRBD2. Germline lookup yields CDR1 MNHEY and CDR2 SMNVEV (reference sequence). With 5 bases clipped from V and 3 bases from J, the junction kept 3 bases outside the gene matches. The CDR3 consists of 14 residues. The CDR3 region has the DNA TGTGCCAGCAGTGCGGGAGGGCGGACAGATACGCAGTATTTT. Translated: CASSAGGRTDTQYF.

The J gene is TRBJ2-5, the V gene TRBV7-2; no definite D call. CDR1 is SGHTA, CDR2 FQGNSA, per germline. Trimming removed 5 bases from V and 3 bases from J, with 10 bases in between. The CDR3 covers 13 residues. The DNA of the CDR3 is TGTGCCAGCAGCCCGCCCCCCAAAGAGACCCAGTACTTC. Its protein product is CASSPPPKETQYF. The full variable domain, rest sourced from reference TRBV7-2 and TRBJ2-5, is GAGVSQSPSNKVTEKGKDVELRCDPISGHTALYWYRQSLGQGLEFLIYFQGNSAPDKSGLPSDRFSAERTGGSVSTLTIQRTQQEDSAVYLCASSPPPKETQYFGPGTRLLVL.

The chain links TRBV6-2 or TRBV6-3 to TRBJ2-1; TRBD2 might be the D (6 bases). From germline, CDR1 is MNHEY and CDR2 SVGEGT. V lost 2 bases and J lost 7, with 15 bases in between. The CDR3 covers 15 residues. DNA for the CDR3: TGTGCCAGCAGTTACCCCAGCGGGCTGGTAAATGAGCAGTTCTTC. It encodes CASSYPSGLVNEQFF.

The V call is TRBV7-3, the J call TRBJ2-1; D might be TRBD1 (5 bases). Germline CDR1 SGHTA, CDR2 FQGTGA. CDR3 length: 11 amino acids. Trimming left V 6 bases short and J 9 bases short, with 9 bases between. CDR3 protein: CASSKDSEQFF. As DNA, the CDR3 is TGTGCCAGCAGTAAAGACAGTGAGCAGTTCTTC. The complete variable domain, with remaining parts taken from reference TRBV7-3 and TRBJ2-1, reads GAGVSQTPSNKVTEKGKYVELRCDPISGHTALYWYRQSLGQGPEFLIYFQGTGAADDSGLPNDRFFAVRPEGSVSTLKIQRTERGDSAVYLCASSKDSEQFFGPGTRLTVL.

This clonotype was observed a handful of times. A much larger clone lies one base from this, so it may be a read error. The chain's CDR3 is CASSLVPGISYEQYF. CDR3 sequence (DNA): TGCGCCAGCAGCTTGGTGCCAGGGATCTCCTACGAGCAGTACTTC. This chain joins TRBV5-1 and TRBJ2-7; a weak D match, TRBD1 (5 bases). The CDR3 sequence is 15 residues long. The V gene lost 0 bases and the J gene lost 0 bases, with 10 bases spanning the gap. Germline CDR1 reads SGHRS; CDR2 reads YFSETQ.

The genes are TRBV6-2 or TRBV6-3 and TRBJ2-7, with D perhaps TRBD2 (6 bases). Germline assignment: CDR1 MNHEY and CDR2 SVGEGT. The CDR3 is 15 residues long. V lost 5 bases to trimming and J lost 7 bases, with 21 bases between them. CDR3 in amino acids: CASSTLSGAFGEQYF. CDR3 sequence (DNA): TGTGCCAGCAGTACCCTATCGGGAGCCTTTGGGGAGCAGTACTTC.

The chain couples TRBV20-1 to TRBJ1-2, with 8 bases that match TRBD1. The CDR3 has 15 amino acids. CDR1 is DFQATT, CDR2 SNEGSKA, per germline (reference sequence). The ends lost 5 bases at V and 0 bases at J; junction bases unmatched: 8. The CDR3 nucleotides are TGCAGTGCTGGGGGGGACAGGCGACCTAACTATGGCTACACCTTC. Its translation: CSAGGDRRPNYGYTF.

In its sample, this clonotype was seen a few times. This chain joins TRBV7-9 and TRBJ2-3, with D possibly TRBD1 on 6 matching bases. Trimming removed 3 bases from V and 4 bases from J, with 17 bases in between. The germline V gene has CDR1 SEHNR and CDR2 FQNEAQ (reference sequence). This CDR3 is built from 16 residues. The CDR3 DNA is TGTGCCAGCAGCTTCAACCGGGACACCCGTTCAGATACGCAGTATTTT. Translating gives CASSFNRDTRSDTQYF.

A few counts support this clonotype. The J gene is TRBJ2-3, the V gene TRBV5-1; D might be TRBD2 (5 bases). The CDR3 covers 17 residues. V gave up 0 bases and J gave up 8 bases, with 22 bases separating them. CDR1 SGHRS and CDR2 YFSETQ come from the germline V gene. The CDR3 sequence is CASSLAEARDLRGTQYF. As DNA, the CDR3 is TGCGCCAGCAGCTTGGCAGAGGCCCGGGATCTTCGGGGTACGCAGTATTTT.

The V and J genes are TRBV15 and TRBJ2-3; a weak D match, TRBD1 (5 bases). The CDR3 runs 17 residues. V was cut by 0 bases and J by 3 bases, with 16 bases left in between. The germline V gene encodes CDR1 LNHNV and CDR2 YYDKDF (reference sequence). The DNA of the CDR3 is TGTGCCACCAGCAGAGATGACGAAACAGCAGGGACAGATACGCAGTATTTT. Translating gives CATSRDDETAGTDTQYF. Drawing the rest from reference TRBV15 and TRBJ2-3, the complete variable domain is DAMVIQNPRYQVTQFGKPVTLSCSQTLNHNVMYWYQQKSSQAPKLLFHYYDKDFNNEADTPDNFQSRRPNTSFCFLDIRSPGLGDTAMYLCATSRDDETAGTDTQYFGPGTRLTVL.

The gene calls are TRBV5-1 and TRBJ2-7, with 9 bases lining up with TRBD1. Unmatched junction bases numbered 4, after V lost 7 bases and J lost 5 bases. This CDR3 comprises 12 residues. Germline-derived CDR1 and CDR2 are SGHRS and YFSETQ. The CDR3 DNA is TGCGCCAGCGGTGGGGACAGGGACGAGCAGTACTTC. Protein: CASGGDRDEQYF.

This clonotype was observed many times. V gene TRBV29-1 combines with J gene TRBJ2-1, with TRBD2 identical over 12 bases. This CDR3 spans 15 amino acids. V shed 7 bases and J 4 bases; nucleotides not matched to a gene: 8. Per the germline V gene, CDR1 is SQVTM and CDR2 is ANQGSEA. The chain's CDR3 is CSATSGRPMYNEQFF. CDR3 in DNA: TGCAGCGCTACTAGCGGGAGGCCGATGTACAATGAGCAGTTCTTC.

V usage is TRBV29-1 and J usage is TRBJ1-2; no definite D call. The CDR3 runs 14 residues. Germline loops: CDR1 SQVTM, CDR2 ANQGSEA. The V gene lost 4 bases and the J gene lost 3 bases, with 15 bases spanning the gap. Here the CDR3 reads CSVVVPGRDYGYTF. In DNA, the CDR3 is TGCAGCGTTGTGGTCCCAGGAAGAGACTATGGCTACACCTTC. The whole variable domain, filled in from reference TRBV29-1 and TRBJ1-2, reads SAVISQKPSRDICQRGTSLTIQCQVDSQVTMMFWYRQQPGQSLTLIATANQGSEATYESGFVIDKFPISRPNLTFSTLTVSNMSPEDSSIYLCSVVVPGRDYGYTFGSGTRLTVV.

This clonotype was recorded a few times. V usage is TRBV12-3 or TRBV12-4 and J usage is TRBJ1-1, with 7 nucleotides matching TRBD1. This CDR3 contains 13 residues. J lost 1 base, V lost 5 bases, and 1 base had no gene match. The CDR3 region has the DNA TGTGCCAGCAGTGACAGGGCGAACACTGAAGCTTTCTTT. This codes for CASSDRANTEAFF.

This clonotype has just a few counts. The rearrangement links TRBV2 to TRBJ1-2; 7 bases map to TRBD1. CDR1 is SNHLY and CDR2 is FYNNEI in the germline V gene. V lost 7 bases and J lost 8; bases outside the gene matches: 10. The length of the CDR3 is 13 residues. CDR3 sequence (DNA): TGTGCCAGCACCGTGGACAGGACGTTGGGCTACACCTTC. This encodes CASTVDRTLGYTF.

This clonotype was seen a handful of times. J is TRBJ2-1 and V is TRBV18; D possibly matches TRBD1 or TRBD2 (5 bases each). CDR1 and CDR2 from the germline V gene are KGHSH and LQKENI. The CDR3 covers 11 residues. Trimming took off 8 bases at V and 9 bases at J, with 11 bases between the two ends. CDR3 nucleotide sequence: TGTGCCAGCGAACGGGGCAGTGAGCAGTTCTTC. The encoded protein is CASERGSEQFF.

This clonotype has more than one count but fewer than ten. V is TRBV12-3 or TRBV12-4 and J is TRBJ2-7; weak D call: TRBD2 (5 bases). V lost 2 bases and J 4 bases, leaving 9 bases between the germline ends. This CDR3 comprises 13 residues. CDR3 bases: TGTGCCAGCAGTTTAACCGGGAAGTACGAGCAGTACTTC. Encoded protein: CASSLTGKYEQYF.